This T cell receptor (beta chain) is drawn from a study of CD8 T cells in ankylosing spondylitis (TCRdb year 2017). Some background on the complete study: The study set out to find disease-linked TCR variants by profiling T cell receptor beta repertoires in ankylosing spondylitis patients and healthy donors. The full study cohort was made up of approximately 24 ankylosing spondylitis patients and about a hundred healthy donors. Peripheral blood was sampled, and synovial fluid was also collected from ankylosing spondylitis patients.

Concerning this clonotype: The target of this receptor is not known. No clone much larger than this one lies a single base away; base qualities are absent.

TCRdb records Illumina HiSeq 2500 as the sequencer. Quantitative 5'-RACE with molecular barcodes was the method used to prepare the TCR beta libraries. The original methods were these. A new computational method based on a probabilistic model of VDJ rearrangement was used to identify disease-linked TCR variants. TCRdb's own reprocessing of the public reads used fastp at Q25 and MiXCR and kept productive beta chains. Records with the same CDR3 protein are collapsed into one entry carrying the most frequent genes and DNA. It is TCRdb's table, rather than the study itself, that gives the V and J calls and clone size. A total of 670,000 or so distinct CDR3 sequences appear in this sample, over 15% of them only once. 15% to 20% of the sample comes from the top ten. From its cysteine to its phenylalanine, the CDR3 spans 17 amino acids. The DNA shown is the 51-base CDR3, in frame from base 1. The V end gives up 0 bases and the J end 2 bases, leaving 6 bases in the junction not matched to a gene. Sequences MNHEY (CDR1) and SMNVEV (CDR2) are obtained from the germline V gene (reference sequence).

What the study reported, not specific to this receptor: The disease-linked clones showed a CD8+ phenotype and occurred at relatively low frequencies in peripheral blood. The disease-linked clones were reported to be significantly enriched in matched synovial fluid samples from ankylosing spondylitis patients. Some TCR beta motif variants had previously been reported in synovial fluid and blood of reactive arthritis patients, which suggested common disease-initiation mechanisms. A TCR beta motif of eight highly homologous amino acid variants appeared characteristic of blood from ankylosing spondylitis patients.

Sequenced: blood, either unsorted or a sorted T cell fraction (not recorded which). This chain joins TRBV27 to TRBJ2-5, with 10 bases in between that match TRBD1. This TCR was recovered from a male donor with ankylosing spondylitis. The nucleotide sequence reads TGTGCCAGCAGTTTATCCGGGACAGGGGATTTACAAGAGACCCAGTACTTC. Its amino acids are CASSLSGTGDLQETQYF.